The T cell receptor beta chain under discussion was sequenced for a study of blood T cell repertoires in COVID-19. Study-wide background: PBMCs, B-cell-depleted T cells, or T cells provided the cDNA or gDNA that made up the material.

Using immunoSEQ multiplex PCR, the repertoire was profiled, and TCRdb retains in-frame clones only, with some absent. The table has some 56,000 clones, 81% seen once; the top ten hold approximately 30%. The trim removed 3 bases at V and 4 bases at J, leaving 5 bases unmatched. CDR1 KGHSH and CDR2 LQKENI come from the germline V gene. The CDR3 runs to 14 residues. This receptor was taken from a woman of 80 years or more with active or convalescent COVID-19. The sequenced sample was peripheral blood. The chain has TRBV18 and TRBJ2-5; 7 positions match TRBD2. Here the CDR3 reads CASSPPGGGETQYF. CDR3 coding DNA: TGTGCCAGCTCACCGCCTGGGGGGGGAGAGACCCAGTACTTC.